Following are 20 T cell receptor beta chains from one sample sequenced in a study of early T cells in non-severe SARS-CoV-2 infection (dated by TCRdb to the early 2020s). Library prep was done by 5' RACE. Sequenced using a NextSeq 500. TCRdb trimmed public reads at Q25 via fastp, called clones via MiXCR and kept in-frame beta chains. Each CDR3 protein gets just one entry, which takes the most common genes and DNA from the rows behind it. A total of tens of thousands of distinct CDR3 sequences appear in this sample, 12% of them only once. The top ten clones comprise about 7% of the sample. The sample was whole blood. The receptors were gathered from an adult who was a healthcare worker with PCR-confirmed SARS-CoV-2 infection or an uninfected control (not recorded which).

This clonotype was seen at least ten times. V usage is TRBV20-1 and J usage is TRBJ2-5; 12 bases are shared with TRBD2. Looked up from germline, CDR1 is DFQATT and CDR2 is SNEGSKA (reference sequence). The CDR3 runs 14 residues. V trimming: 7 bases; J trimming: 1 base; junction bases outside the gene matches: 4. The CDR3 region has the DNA TGCAGTGTTAGGACTAGCGGGACCCAAGAGACCCAGTACTTC. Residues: CSVRTSGTQETQYF.

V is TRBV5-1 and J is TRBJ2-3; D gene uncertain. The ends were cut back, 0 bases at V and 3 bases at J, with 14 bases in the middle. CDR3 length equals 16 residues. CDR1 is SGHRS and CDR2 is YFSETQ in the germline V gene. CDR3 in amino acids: CASSLDLSIGTDTQYF. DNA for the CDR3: TGCGCCAGCAGCTTGGATCTGAGTATCGGGACAGATACGCAGTATTTT.

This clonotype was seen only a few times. The CDR3 spells CASSLHLSTGSYNEQFF. The CDR3 coding sequence is TGTGCCAGCAGCTTACATTTGAGTACGGGCTCCTACAATGAGCAGTTCTTC. J is TRBJ2-1 and V is TRBV7-9; D uncertain. Germline-derived CDR1 and CDR2 are SEHNR and FQNEAQ (reference sequence). Trimming pared 2 bases from V and 0 bases from J, leaving 14 bases between. This CDR3 contains 17 residues.

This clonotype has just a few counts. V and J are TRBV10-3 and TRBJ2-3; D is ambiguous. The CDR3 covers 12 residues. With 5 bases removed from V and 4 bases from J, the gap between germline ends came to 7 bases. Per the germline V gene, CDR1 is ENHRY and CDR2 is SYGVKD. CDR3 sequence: CAISSRADTQYF. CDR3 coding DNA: TGTGCCATCAGTTCCCGGGCAGATACGCAGTATTTT.

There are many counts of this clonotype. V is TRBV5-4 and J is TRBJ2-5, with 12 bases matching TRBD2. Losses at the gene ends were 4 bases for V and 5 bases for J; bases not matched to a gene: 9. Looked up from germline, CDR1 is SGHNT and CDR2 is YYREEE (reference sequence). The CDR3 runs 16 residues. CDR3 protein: CASSKRLAGEGETQYF. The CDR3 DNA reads TGTGCCAGCAGCAAACGACTAGCGGGAGAGGGGGAGACCCAGTACTTC.

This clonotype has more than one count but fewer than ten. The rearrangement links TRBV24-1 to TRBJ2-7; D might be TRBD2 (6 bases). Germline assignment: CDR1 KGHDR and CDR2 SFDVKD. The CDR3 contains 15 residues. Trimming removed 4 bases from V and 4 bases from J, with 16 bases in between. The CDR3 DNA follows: TGTGCCACCAGTGACCCCGAGGGCGGGACTTACGAGCAGTACTTC. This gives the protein CATSDPEGGTYEQYF.

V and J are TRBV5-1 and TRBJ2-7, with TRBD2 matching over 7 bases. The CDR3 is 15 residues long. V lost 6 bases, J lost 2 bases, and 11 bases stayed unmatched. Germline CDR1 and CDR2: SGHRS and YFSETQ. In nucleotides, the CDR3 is TGCGCCAGCAAATGGGGTCCAGCGGGACCCTACGAGCAGTACTTC. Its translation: CASKWGPAGPYEQYF.

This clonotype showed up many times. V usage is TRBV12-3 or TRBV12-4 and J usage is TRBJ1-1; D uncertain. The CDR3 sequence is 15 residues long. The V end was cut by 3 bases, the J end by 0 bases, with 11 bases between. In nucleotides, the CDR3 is TGTGCCAGCAGTTTTAGCGCGGGGATGAACACTGAAGCTTTCTTT. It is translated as CASSFSAGMNTEAFF.

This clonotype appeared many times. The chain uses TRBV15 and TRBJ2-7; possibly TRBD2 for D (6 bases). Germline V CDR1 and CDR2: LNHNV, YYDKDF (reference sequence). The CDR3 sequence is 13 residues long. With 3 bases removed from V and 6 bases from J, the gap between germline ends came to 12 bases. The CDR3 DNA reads TGTGCCACCAGCAGTGGACTATTCGGCGAGCAGTACTTC. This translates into CATSSGLFGEQYF.

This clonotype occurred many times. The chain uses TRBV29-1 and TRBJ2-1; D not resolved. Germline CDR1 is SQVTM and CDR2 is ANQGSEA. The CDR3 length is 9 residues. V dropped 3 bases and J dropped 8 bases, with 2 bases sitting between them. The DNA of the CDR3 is TGCAGCGTTGATGATGAGCAGTTCTTC. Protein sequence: CSVDDEQFF.

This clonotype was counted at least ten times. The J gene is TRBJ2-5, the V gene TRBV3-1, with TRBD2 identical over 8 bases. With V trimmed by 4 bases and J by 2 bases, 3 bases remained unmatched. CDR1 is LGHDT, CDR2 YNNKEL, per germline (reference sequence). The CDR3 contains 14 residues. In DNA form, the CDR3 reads TGTGCCAGCAGCCGACTAGCGCTTCAAGAGACCCAGTACTTC. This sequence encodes CASSRLALQETQYF.

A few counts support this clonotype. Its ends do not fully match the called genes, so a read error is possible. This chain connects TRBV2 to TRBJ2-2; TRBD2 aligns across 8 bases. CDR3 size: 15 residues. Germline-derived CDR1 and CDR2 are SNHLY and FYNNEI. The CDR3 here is CATRLGSGSTGELFF. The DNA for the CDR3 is TGTGCCACCCGACTGGGGAGCGGGAGTACCGGGGAGCTTTTTTTT. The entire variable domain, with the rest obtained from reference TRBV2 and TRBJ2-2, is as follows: EPEVTQTPSHQVTQMGQEVILRCVPISNHLYFYWYRQILGQKVEFLVSFYNNEISEKSEIFDDQFSVERPDGSNFTLKIRSTKLEDSAMYFCATRLGSGSTGELFFGEGSRLTVL.

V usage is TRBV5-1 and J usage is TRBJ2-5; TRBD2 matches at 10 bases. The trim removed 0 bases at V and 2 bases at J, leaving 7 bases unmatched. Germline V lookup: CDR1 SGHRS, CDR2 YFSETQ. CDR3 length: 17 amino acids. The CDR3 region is CASSLGVGTSDQETQYF. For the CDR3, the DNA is TGCGCCAGCAGCTTGGGCGTCGGGACTAGCGATCAAGAGACCCAGTACTTC. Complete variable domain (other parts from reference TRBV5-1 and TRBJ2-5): KAGVTQTPRYLIKTRGQQVTLSCSPISGHRSVSWYQQTPGQGLQFLFEYFSETQRNKGNFPGRFSGRQFSNSRSEMNVSTLELGDSALYLCASSLGVGTSDQETQYFGPGTRLLVL.

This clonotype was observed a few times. The CDR3 coding sequence is TGTGCCAGCAGCCCCGGGACAGGGCCTTACACTGAAGCTTTCTTT. This sequence encodes CASSPGTGPYTEAFF. The rearrangement uses TRBV9 and TRBJ1-1; 9 nucleotides line up with TRBD1. Germline values: CDR1 SGDLS, CDR2 YYNGEE. There are 15 residues in the CDR3. Losses at the gene ends were 4 bases for V and 3 bases for J; bases not matched to a gene: 7.

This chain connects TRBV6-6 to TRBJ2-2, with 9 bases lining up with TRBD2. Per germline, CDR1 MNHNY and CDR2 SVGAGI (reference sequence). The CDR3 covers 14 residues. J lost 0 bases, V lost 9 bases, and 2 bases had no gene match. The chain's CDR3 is CASSGSPNTGELFF. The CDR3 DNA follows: TGTGCCAGTAGCGGGAGCCCGAACACCGGGGAGCTGTTTTTT.

Written as DNA, the CDR3 is TGTGCCAGCAGCTTCGATAGGGGCAATGAGCAGTTCTTC. This codes for CASSFDRGNEQFF. The chain employs TRBV6-6 and TRBJ2-1; TRBD1 might be the D (5 bases). The CDR3 length is 13 residues. Between the trimmed V and J ends, which lost 6 bases and 6 bases, there was a span of 12 bases. Germline V gene sequence: CDR1 MNHNY, CDR2 SVGAGI (reference sequence).

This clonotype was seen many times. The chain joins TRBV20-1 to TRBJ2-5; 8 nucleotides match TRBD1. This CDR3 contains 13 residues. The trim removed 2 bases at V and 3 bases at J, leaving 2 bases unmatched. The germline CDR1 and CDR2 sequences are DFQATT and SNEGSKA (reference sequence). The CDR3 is CSARPTGEETQYF. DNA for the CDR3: TGCAGTGCTAGACCGACAGGGGAAGAGACCCAGTACTTC.

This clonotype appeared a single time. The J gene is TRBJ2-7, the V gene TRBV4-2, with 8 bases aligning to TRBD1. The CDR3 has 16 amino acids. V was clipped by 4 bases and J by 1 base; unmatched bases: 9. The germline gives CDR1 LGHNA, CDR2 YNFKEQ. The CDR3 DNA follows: TGTGCCAGCAGCCCACGACAGGGGCGGACTTCCTACGAGCAGTACTTC. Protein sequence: CASSPRQGRTSYEQYF.

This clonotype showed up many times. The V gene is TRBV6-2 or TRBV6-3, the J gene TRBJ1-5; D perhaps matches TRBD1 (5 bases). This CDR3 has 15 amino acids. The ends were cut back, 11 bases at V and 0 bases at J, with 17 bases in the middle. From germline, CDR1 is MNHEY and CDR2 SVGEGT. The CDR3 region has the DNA TGTGCCTCCGGGGGGAGATTGTATAGCAATCAGCCCCAGCATTTT. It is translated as CASGGRLYSNQPQHF.

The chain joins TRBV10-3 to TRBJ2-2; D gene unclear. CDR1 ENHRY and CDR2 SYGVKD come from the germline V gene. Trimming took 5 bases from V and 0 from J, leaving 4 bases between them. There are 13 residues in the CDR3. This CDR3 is CAISNSNTGELFF. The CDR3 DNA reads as TGTGCCATCAGTAACTCGAACACCGGGGAGCTGTTTTTT.